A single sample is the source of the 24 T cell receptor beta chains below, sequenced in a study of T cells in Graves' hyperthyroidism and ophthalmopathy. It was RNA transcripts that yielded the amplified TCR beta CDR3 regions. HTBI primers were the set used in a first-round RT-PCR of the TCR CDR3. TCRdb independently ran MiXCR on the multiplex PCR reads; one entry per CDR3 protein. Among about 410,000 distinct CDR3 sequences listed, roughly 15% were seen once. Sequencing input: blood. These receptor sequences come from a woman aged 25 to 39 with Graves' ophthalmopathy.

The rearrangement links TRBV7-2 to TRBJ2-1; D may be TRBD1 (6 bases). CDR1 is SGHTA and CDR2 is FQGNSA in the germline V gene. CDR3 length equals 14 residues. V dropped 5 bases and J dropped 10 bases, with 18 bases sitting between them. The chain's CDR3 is CASSRKQGTIEQFF. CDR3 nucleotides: TGTGCCAGCAGCCGAAAACAGGGCACAATCGAGCAGTTCTTC. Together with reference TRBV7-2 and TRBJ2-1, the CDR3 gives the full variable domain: GAGVSQSPSNKVTEKGKDVELRCDPISGHTALYWYRQSLGQGLEFLIYFQGNSAPDKSGLPSDRFSAERTGGSVSTLTIQRTQQEDSAVYLCASSRKQGTIEQFFGPGTRLTVL.

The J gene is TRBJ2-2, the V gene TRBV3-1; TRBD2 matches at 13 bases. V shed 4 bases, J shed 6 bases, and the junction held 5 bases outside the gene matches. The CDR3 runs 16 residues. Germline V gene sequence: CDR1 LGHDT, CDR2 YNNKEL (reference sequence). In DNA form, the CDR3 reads TGTGCCAGCAGCCCCGGGACTAGCGGGGTCGCCGGGGAGCTGTTTTTT. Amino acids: CASSPGTSGVAGELFF.

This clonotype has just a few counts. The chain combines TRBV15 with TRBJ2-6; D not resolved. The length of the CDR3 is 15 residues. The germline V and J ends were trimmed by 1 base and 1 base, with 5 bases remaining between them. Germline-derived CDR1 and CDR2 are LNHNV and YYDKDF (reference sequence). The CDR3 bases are TGTGCCACCAGCAGAGCCCTTTCTGGGGCCAACGTCCTGACTTTC. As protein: CATSRALSGANVLTF.

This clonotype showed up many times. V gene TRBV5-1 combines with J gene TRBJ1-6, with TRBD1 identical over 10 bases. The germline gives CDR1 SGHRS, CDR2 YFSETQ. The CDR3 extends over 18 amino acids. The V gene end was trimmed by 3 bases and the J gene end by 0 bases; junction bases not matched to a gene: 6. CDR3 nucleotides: TGCGCCAGCAGCTCGGGACAGGGGCTAGGCTCCTATAATTCACCCCTCCACTTT. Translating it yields CASSSGQGLGSYNSPLHF.

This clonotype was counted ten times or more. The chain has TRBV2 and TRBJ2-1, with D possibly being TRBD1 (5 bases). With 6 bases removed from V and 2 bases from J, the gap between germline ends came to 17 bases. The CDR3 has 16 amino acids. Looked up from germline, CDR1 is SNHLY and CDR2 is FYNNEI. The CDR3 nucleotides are TGTGCCAGCAGAGGCGCCGACAGATTCACCTACAATGAGCAGTTCTTC. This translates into CASRGADRFTYNEQFF.

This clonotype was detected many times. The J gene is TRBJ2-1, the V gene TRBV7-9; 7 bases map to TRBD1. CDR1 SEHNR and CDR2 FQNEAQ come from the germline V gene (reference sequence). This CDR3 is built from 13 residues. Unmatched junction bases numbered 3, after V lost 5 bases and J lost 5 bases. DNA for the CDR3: TGTGCCAGCAGCGCCGGGACAGACAATGAGCAGTTCTTC. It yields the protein CASSAGTDNEQFF.

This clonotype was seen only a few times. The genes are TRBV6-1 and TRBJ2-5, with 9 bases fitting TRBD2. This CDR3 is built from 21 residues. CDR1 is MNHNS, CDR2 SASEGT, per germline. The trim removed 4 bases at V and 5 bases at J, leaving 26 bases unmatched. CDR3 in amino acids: CASSAGVLGMSWASGVETQYF. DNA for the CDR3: TGTGCCAGCAGTGCAGGGGTTTTGGGCATGTCGTGGGCTAGCGGGGTTGAGACCCAGTACTTC.

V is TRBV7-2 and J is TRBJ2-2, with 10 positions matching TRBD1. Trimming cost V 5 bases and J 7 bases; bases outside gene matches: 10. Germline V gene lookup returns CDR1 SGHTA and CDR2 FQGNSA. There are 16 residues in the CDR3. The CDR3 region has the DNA TGTGCCAGCAGCGACAGGGGACAGGGGTTCGGCGGGGAGCTGTTTTTT. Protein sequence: CASSDRGQGFGGELFF.

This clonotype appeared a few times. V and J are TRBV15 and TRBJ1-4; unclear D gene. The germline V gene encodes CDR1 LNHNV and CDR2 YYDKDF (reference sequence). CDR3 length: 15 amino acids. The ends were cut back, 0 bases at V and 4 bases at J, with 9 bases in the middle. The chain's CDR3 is CATSRDGRDNEKLFF. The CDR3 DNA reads TGTGCCACCAGCAGAGATGGCAGAGATAATGAAAAACTGTTTTTT.

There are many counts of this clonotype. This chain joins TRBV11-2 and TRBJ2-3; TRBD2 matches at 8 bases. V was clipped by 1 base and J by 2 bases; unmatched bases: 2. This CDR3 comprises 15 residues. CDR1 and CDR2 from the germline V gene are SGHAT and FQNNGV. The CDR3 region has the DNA TGTGCCAGCAGCTTAGTTAGCGGGGCCACAGATACGCAGTATTTT. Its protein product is CASSLVSGATDTQYF. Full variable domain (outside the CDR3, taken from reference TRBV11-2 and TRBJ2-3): EAGVAQSPRYKIIEKRQSVAFWCNPISGHATLYWYQQILGQGPKLLIQFQNNGVVDDSQLPKDRFSAERLKGVDSTLKIQPAKLEDSAVYLCASSLVSGATDTQYFGPGTRLTVL.

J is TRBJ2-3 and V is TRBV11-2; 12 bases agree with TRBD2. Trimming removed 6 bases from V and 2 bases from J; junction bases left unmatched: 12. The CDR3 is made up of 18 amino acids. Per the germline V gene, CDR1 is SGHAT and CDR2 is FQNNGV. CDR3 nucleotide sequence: TGTGCCAGCAGTTTCCGGCTAGCGGGGGGGCCAGTCACAGATACGCAGTATTTT. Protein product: CASSFRLAGGPVTDTQYF.

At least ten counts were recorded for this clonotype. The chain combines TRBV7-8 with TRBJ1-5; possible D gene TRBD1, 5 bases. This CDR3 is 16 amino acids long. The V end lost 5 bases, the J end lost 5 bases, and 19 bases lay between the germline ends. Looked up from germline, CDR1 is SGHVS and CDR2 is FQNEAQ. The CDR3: CASSGEGVLGYQPQHF. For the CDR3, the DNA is TGTGCCAGCAGCGGAGAAGGGGTTCTGGGCTATCAGCCCCAGCATTTT.

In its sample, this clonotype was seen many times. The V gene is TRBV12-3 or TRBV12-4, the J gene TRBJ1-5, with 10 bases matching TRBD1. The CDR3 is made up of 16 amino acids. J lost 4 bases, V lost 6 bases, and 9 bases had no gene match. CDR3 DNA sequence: TGTGCCAGCAGCTACTGGGACAGGGGAGGAAATCAGCCCCAGCATTTT. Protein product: CASSYWDRGGNQPQHF.

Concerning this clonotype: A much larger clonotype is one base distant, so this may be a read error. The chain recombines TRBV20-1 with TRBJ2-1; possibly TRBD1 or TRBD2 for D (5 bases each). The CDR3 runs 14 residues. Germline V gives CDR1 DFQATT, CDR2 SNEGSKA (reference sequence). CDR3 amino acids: CSARERGGNNKQFF. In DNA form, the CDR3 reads TGCAGTGCTAGAGAGCGTGGGGGTAACAATAAGCAGTTCTTC.

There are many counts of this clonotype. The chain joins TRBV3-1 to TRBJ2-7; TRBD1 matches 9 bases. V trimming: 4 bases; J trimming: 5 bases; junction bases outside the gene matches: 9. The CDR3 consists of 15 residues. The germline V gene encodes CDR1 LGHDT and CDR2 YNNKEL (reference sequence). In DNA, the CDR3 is TGTGCCAGCAGCCTTGGGACAGGGATCGTCCACGAGCAGTACTTC. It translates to CASSLGTGIVHEQYF.

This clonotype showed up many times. CDR3: CSARPLDSGNSPLHF. In DNA form, the CDR3 reads TGCAGTGCTCGACCGCTAGACAGTGGGAATTCACCCCTCCACTTT. The gene calls are TRBV20-1 and TRBJ1-6; TRBD1 is a possible D gene (5 bases). V lost 5 bases to trimming and J lost 7 bases, with 18 bases between them. The germline CDR1 and CDR2 sequences are DFQATT and SNEGSKA (reference sequence). This CDR3 comprises 15 residues.

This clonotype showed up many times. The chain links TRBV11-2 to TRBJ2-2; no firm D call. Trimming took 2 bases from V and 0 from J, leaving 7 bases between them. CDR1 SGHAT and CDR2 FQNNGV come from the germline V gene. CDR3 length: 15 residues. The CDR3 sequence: CASSLRVPNTGELFF. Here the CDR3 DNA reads TGTGCCAGCAGCTTAAGGGTACCGAACACCGGGGAGCTGTTTTTT.

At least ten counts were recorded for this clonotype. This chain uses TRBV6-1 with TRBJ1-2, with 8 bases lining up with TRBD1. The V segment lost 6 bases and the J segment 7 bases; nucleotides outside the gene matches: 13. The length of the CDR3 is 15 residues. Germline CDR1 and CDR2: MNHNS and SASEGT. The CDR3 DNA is TGTGCCAGCAGAACACTTCAGCAGGGGGCCAGTGGCTACACCTTC. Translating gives CASRTLQQGASGYTF.

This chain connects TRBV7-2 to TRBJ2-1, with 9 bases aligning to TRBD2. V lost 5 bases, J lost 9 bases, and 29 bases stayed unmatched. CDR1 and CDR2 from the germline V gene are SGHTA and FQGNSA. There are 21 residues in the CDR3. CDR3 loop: CASSGGGGRGGGGGGLVEQFF. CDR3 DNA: TGTGCCAGCAGCGGGGGGGGGGGGCGGGGGGGGGGGGGGGGGGGGTTGGTTGAGCAGTTCTTC.

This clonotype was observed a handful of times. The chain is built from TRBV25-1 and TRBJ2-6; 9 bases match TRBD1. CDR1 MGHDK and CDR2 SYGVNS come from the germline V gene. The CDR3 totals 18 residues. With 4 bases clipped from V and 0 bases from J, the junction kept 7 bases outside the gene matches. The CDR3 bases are TGTGCCAGCAGTGGCCGGGACAGGGCTTACTCTGGGGCCAACGTCCTGACTTTC. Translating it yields CASSGRDRAYSGANVLTF.

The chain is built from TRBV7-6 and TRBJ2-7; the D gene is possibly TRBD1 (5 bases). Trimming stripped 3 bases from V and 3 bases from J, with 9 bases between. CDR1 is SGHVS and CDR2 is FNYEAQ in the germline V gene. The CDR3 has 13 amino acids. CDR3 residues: CASSFNRNYEQYF. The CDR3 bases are TGTGCCAGCAGCTTTAACAGGAACTACGAGCAGTACTTC.

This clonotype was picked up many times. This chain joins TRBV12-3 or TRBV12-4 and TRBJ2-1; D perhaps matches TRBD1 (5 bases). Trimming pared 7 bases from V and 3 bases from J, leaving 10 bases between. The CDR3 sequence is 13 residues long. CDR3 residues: CASTSGFYNEQFF. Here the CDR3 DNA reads TGTGCCAGCACCTCAGGGTTCTACAATGAGCAGTTCTTC.

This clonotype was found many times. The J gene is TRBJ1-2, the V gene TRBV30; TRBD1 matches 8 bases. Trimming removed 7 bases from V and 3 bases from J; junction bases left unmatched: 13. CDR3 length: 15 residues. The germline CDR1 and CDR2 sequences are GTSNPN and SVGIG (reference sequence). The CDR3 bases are TGTGCCTACTCCCTCCCCCCAGGGGGCTACTATGGCTACACCTTC. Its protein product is CAYSLPPGGYYGYTF.

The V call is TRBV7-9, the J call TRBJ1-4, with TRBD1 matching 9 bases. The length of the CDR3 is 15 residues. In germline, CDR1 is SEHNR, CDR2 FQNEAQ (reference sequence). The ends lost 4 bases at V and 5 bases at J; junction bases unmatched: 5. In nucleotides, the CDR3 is TGTGCCAGCAGCTCTCCCGGGACAGGGAATGAAAAACTGTTTTTT. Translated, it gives CASSSPGTGNEKLFF. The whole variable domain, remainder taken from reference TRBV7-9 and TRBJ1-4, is DTGVSQNPRHKITKRGQNVTFRCDPISEHNRLYWYRQTLGQGPEFLTYFQNEAQLEKSRLLSDRFSAERPKGSFSTLEIQRTEQGDSAMYLCASSSPGTGNEKLFFGSGTQLSVL.